The rows below give T cell receptor beta chains drawn from one sample of a study of T-cell reconstitution after alpha-beta-depleted transplantation in children. TCRdb called the PCR reads again in MiXCR, with one record for every CDR3 protein. The sample consists of roughly 240,000 distinct CDR3 sequences, 7.5% to 9.5% of them appearing once. Here the sequenced sample was PBMCs, mostly from graft donor cells, taken 180 days after TCRalphabeta/CD19-depleted stem cell transplant. The receptor set was obtained from a male patient under 18 who had a stem cell transplant for acute lymphoblastic leukemia, so the T cells may come from the graft donor. CDR3s include the opening cysteine and the closing phenylalanine or tryptophan. A D gene is named only where the DNA matches it firmly. Clone size is not always given. Where it is, it says once, few, many or a class for expanded clones.

size: many; length: 17; V: TRBV7-7; J: TRBJ2-7; D: .; DNA: TGTGCTAGCAGCTCCCGGGACTCCAACTTGGGGCTCTACGAGCAGTACTTC; CDR3: CASSSRDSNLGLYEQYF
size: many; length: 18; V: TRBV4-2; J: TRBJ2-1; D: TRBD1; DNA: TGTGCCAGCAGCCAAGAGATCCAGGGGGCCGAATTCTACAATGAGCAGTTCTTC; CDR3: CASSQEIQGAEFYNEQFF
size: many; length: 16; V: TRBV7-6; J: TRBJ2-3; D: .; DNA: TGTGCCAGCAGCTTAGAGCCCAGGATGCGAACCGGTACGCAGTATTTT; CDR3: CASSLEPRMRTGTQYF
size: many; length: 16; V: TRBV9; J: TRBJ2-5; D: .; DNA: TGTGCCAGCAGCGTAGGTGGGGGTGGCGCGAAAGAGACCCAGTACTTC; CDR3: CASSVGGGGAKETQYF
size: many; length: 14; V: TRBV12-3/TRBV12-4; J: TRBJ2-1; D: .; DNA: TGTGCCAGCAGGGACCTGGGTGGATACAATGAGCAGTTCTTC; CDR3: CASRDLGGYNEQFF
size: .; length: 14; V: TRBV7-9; J: TRBJ2-5; D: .; DNA: TGTGCCAGCAGCTATACAGGGTCCGAGCAGACCCAGTACTTC; CDR3: CASSYTGSEQTQYF
size: many; length: 16; V: TRBV11-2; J: TRBJ2-1; D: TRBD2; DNA: TGTGCCAGCAGCCAACTAGCGGGGAGTTGGAACAATGAGCAGTTCTTC; CDR3: CASSQLAGSWNNEQFF
size: many; length: 14; V: TRBV21-1; J: TRBJ2-2; D: .; DNA: TGTGCCAGCAGCAACACGGCCAACACCGGGGAGCTGTTTTTT; CDR3: CASSNTANTGELFF
size: many; length: 13; V: TRBV20-1; J: TRBJ1-2; D: TRBD1; DNA: TGCAGTGCCCGACAGGGAAGGGACTATGGCTACACCTTC; CDR3: CSARQGRDYGYTF
size: many; length: 16; V: TRBV14; J: TRBJ2-6; D: TRBD2; DNA: TGTGCCAGCAGCCAAGATCGGTGGGAGGGAGCCAACGTCCTGACTTTC; CDR3: CASSQDRWEGANVLTF
size: many; length: 17; V: TRBV6-5; J: TRBJ2-1; D: .; DNA: TGTGCCAGCAGTTACTCAGCGGTCCCAATCTCCTACAATGAGCAGTTCTTC; CDR3: CASSYSAVPISYNEQFF
size: many; length: 13; V: TRBV19; J: TRBJ1-1; D: .; DNA: TGTGCCAGTAGTTTCTTACATAAGGCTGAAGCTTTCTTT; CDR3: CASSFLHKAEAFF
size: many; length: 14; V: TRBV20-1; J: TRBJ2-1; D: .; DNA: TGCAGTGCGCCCGGGGGGCCGGTTTACAATGAGCAGTTCTTC; CDR3: CSAPGGPVYNEQFF
size: many; length: 15; V: TRBV24-1; J: TRBJ1-5; D: .; DNA: TGTGCCACCAGTGATATAAACAGGGATCGCCAGCCCCAGCATTTT; CDR3: CATSDINRDRQPQHF
size: many; length: 13; V: TRBV5-1; J: TRBJ1-1; D: .; DNA: TGCGCCAGCAGCAATTCAGGGTGGACTGAAGCTTTCTTT; CDR3: CASSNSGWTEAFF
size: many; length: 13; V: TRBV29-1; J: TRBJ2-7; D: TRBD2; DNA: TGCAGCGTTGAACTAGCGGGAGGTTACGAGCAGTACTTC; CDR3: CSVELAGGYEQYF
size: many; length: 17; V: TRBV6-2/TRBV6-3; J: TRBJ2-1; D: .; DNA: TGTGCCAGCAGTTACTCGAAGAGGGGTAGTTCCTACAATGAGCAGTTCTTC; CDR3: CASSYSKRGSSYNEQFF
size: many; length: 13; V: TRBV12-3/TRBV12-4; J: TRBJ2-5; D: .; DNA: TGTGCCAGCACTCTTGACAGGCAAGAGACCCAGTACTTC; CDR3: CASTLDRQETQYF
size: many; length: 13; V: TRBV2; J: TRBJ2-2; D: .; DNA: TGTGCCAGCAGTAGTTGGGCCGCCGGGGAGCTGTTTTTT; CDR3: CASSSWAAGELFF
size: many; length: 15; V: TRBV7-2; J: TRBJ1-1; D: .; DNA: TGTGCCAGCAGCTTACCGACAGTTCAAGGGACTGAAGCTTTCTTT; CDR3: CASSLPTVQGTEAFF
size: few; length: 17; V: TRBV12-3/TRBV12-4; J: TRBJ2-1; D: .; DNA: TGTGCCAGCAGTTTCATATCGGGACCGTCCTTAAGTGATGAGCAGTTCTTC; CDR3: CASSFISGPSLSDEQFF
size: many; length: 17; V: TRBV5-1; J: TRBJ2-1; D: TRBD2; DNA: TGCGCCAGCAGCCTCCTTGCACTAGCGGGAGGGCCTAATGAGCAGTTCTTC; CDR3: CASSLLALAGGPNEQFF
size: many; length: 15; V: TRBV3-1; J: TRBJ2-5; D: TRBD1; DNA: TGTGCCAGCAGCCCCCCCGGGACAGGGAGGGAGACCCAGTACTTC; CDR3: CASSPPGTGRETQYF
size: many; length: 13; V: TRBV5-1; J: TRBJ1-1; D: .; DNA: TGCGCCAGCAGCTTCTTGGGGGATCCGAAAGCTTTCTTT; CDR3: CASSFLGDPKAFF
size: many; length: 13; V: TRBV20-1; J: TRBJ2-5; D: .; DNA: TGCAGTGCTAGAGATGTGCGGCAAGAGACCCAGTACTTC; CDR3: CSARDVRQETQYF
size: many; length: 12; V: TRBV9; J: TRBJ2-3; D: .; DNA: TGTGCCAGCAGCGTAGCAACAGATACGCAGTATTTT; CDR3: CASSVATDTQYF
size: many; length: 18; V: TRBV5-1; J: TRBJ1-1; D: TRBD1; DNA: TGCGCCAGCAGCCTGGAGGGAGGGGGCCCGGGGATGAACACTGAAGCTTTCTTT; CDR3: CASSLEGGGPGMNTEAFF
size: many; length: 15; V: TRBV5-5; J: TRBJ1-3; D: .; DNA: TGTGCCAGCAGCTCCCAAACAGGGCCTGGAAACACCATATATTTT; CDR3: CASSSQTGPGNTIYF
size: .; length: 14; V: TRBV3-1; J: TRBJ2-7; D: .; DNA: TGTGCCAGCAGCCAAGATCCCCTGGGGGACGAGCAGTACTTC; CDR3: CASSQDPLGDEQYF
size: many; length: 15; V: TRBV28; J: TRBJ1-4; D: TRBD1; DNA: TGTGCCAGCAGTTTACCCGACAGGGGTGGGGAAAAACTGTTTTTT; CDR3: CASSLPDRGGEKLFF
size: many; length: 13; V: TRBV7-2; J: TRBJ2-5; D: .; DNA: TGTGCCAGCAGCCTGACATACCAAGAGACCCAGTACTTC; CDR3: CASSLTYQETQYF
size: many; length: 14; V: TRBV4-3; J: TRBJ2-7; D: .; DNA: TGCGCCAGCAGCCCAGGGGCTAGCTCCTACGAGCAGTACTTC; CDR3: CASSPGASSYEQYF
size: many; length: 15; V: TRBV10-2; J: TRBJ2-2; D: .; DNA: TGCGCCAGCAGTGTTAGCCTTAGGGACACCGGGGAGCTGTTTTTT; CDR3: CASSVSLRDTGELFF
size: .; length: 16; V: TRBV18; J: TRBJ1-3; D: .; DNA: TGTGCCAGCTCACCCCGGGACGTAATCTCTGGAAACACCATATATTTT; CDR3: CASSPRDVISGNTIYF
size: many; length: 13; V: TRBV10-3; J: TRBJ1-1; D: .; DNA: TGTGCCATCAGTGATCAAAACGGCTCTGAAGCTTTCTTT; CDR3: CAISDQNGSEAFF
size: many; length: 14; V: TRBV5-5; J: TRBJ2-3; D: .; DNA: TGTGCCAGCAGCTTACAGGGTTTGACAGATACGCAGTATTTT; CDR3: CASSLQGLTDTQYF
size: many; length: 14; V: TRBV6-1; J: TRBJ1-3; D: .; DNA: TGTGCCAGCAGCCAGGTCGACTCTGGAAACACCATATATTTT; CDR3: CASSQVDSGNTIYF
size: many; length: 17; V: TRBV5-6; J: TRBJ2-3; D: TRBD2; DNA: TGTGCCAGCAGCTTCGGAACGGGAGGGCCGGGCACAGATACGCAGTATTTT; CDR3: CASSFGTGGPGTDTQYF
size: many; length: 14; V: TRBV20-1; J: TRBJ1-2; D: TRBD1; DNA: TGCAGTGCCTCCGGGGGACAGGTTCAGGTCGGCTACACCTTC; CDR3: CSASGGQVQVGYTF
size: many; length: 15; V: TRBV24-1; J: TRBJ2-5; D: TRBD1; DNA: TGTGCCACCAGTGAAAGAAAGACAGGGGAAGAGACCCAGTACTTC; CDR3: CATSERKTGEETQYF
size: many; length: 13; V: TRBV10-2; J: TRBJ2-7; D: TRBD1; DNA: TGCGCCAGCAGGACGACAGGGGCCCACGAGCAGTACTTC; CDR3: CASRTTGAHEQYF
size: many; length: 15; V: TRBV12-3/TRBV12-4; J: TRBJ1-5; D: TRBD1; DNA: TGTGCCAGCAGTTTTAAGGGGGCGAGCAATCAGCCCCAGCATTTT; CDR3: CASSFKGASNQPQHF
size: many; length: 13; V: TRBV5-1; J: TRBJ2-7; D: TRBD1; DNA: TGCGCCAGCAGCTTGGGGGACAGGGACGAGCAGTACTTC; CDR3: CASSLGDRDEQYF
size: many; length: 14; V: TRBV6-1; J: TRBJ1-1; D: .; DNA: TGTGCCAGCAGTAAGACAGGTGGGAACACTGAAGCTTTCTTT; CDR3: CASSKTGGNTEAFF
size: many; length: 15; V: TRBV29-1; J: TRBJ1-5; D: TRBD1; DNA: TGCAGCGTAAGACAGGGGAAGGGGGCCAATCAGCCCCAGCATTTT; CDR3: CSVRQGKGANQPQHF
size: many; length: 15; V: TRBV20-1; J: TRBJ2-1; D: .; DNA: TGCAGTGCACAAGGGGGAGGGGGGGCATACAATGAGCAGTTCTTC; CDR3: CSAQGGGGAYNEQFF
size: many; length: 12; V: TRBV20-1; J: TRBJ2-7; D: TRBD2; DNA: TGCAGCGCGGGAGGGGGGGCCTACGAGCAGTACTTC; CDR3: CSAGGGAYEQYF
size: many; length: 14; V: TRBV10-3; J: TRBJ1-3; D: .; DNA: TGTGCCATCAGCCCCAGGGGCTCGGGAAACACCATATATTTT; CDR3: CAISPRGSGNTIYF
size: many; length: 14; V: TRBV10-3; J: TRBJ1-5; D: TRBD1; DNA: TGTGCCATCAGCGGGGACAGGTTCAATCAGCCCCAGCATTTT; CDR3: CAISGDRFNQPQHF
size: many; length: 15; V: TRBV7-2; J: TRBJ2-7; D: .; DNA: TGTGCCAGCAGCTTAGTTCCGGAAGGGGGTTACGAGCAGTACTTC; CDR3: CASSLVPEGGYEQYF
size: many; length: 12; V: TRBV6-2/TRBV6-3; J: TRBJ1-1; D: .; DNA: TGTGCCAGCAGTTACGATTGGGGGAATGCTTTCTTT; CDR3: CASSYDWGNAFF
size: many; length: 16; V: TRBV7-8; J: TRBJ2-1; D: TRBD2; DNA: TGTGCCAGCAGCCCAAGACTAGCGGGGGGGTACAATGAGCAGTTCTTC; CDR3: CASSPRLAGGYNEQFF
size: many; length: 15; V: TRBV10-3; J: TRBJ2-1; D: TRBD2; DNA: TGTGCCATTAACCGTCGGCGGGGGGATTACAATGAGCAGTTCTTC; CDR3: CAINRRRGDYNEQFF
size: many; length: 15; V: TRBV11-2; J: TRBJ2-1; D: TRBD1; DNA: TGTGCCAGCAGCTTTGCTGGGACAGGGTACAATGAGCAGTTCTTC; CDR3: CASSFAGTGYNEQFF
size: .; length: 14; V: TRBV19; J: TRBJ2-5; D: TRBD1; DNA: TGTGCCAGCAACAAAGGACAGGGAATGCAGACCCAGTACTTC; CDR3: CASNKGQGMQTQYF